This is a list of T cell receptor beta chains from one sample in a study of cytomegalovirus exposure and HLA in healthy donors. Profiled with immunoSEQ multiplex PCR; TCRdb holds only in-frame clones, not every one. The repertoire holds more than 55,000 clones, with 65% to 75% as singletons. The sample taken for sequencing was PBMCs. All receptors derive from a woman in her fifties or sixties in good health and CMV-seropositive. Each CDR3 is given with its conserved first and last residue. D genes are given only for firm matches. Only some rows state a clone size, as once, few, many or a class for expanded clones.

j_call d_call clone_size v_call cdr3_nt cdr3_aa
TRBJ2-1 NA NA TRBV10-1 TGCGCCAGCAGTACAACAGGGAGAACCGGCAATGAGCAGTTCTTC CASSTTGRTGNEQFF
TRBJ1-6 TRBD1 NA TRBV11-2 TGTGCCAGCAGCGGACAGGGGAGAGAAATTTCACCCCTCCACTTT CASSGQGREISPLHF
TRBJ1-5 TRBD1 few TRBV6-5 TGTGCCAGCAACCCCGGGACAGGGGCTAATCAGCCCCAGCATTTT CASNPGTGANQPQHF
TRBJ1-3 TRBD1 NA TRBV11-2 TGTGCCAGCAGCTTGGGTGGACAGGCTGGAAACACCATATATTTT CASSLGGQAGNTIYF
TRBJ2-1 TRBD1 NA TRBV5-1 TGCGCCAGCAGCTTGGGGACAGGGATGAATGAGCAGTTCTTC CASSLGTGMNEQFF
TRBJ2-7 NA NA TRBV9 TGTGCCAGCCGCCGGGACACCTCCTACGAGCAGTACTTC CASRRDTSYEQYF
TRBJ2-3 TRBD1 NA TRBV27 TGTGCCAGCAGTTTTAGGGGGCCAGGCTCAGATACGCAGTATTTT CASSFRGPGSDTQYF
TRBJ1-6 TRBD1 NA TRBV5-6 TGTGCCAGCAGCCCTCCGGGACAGACATCACCCCTCCACTTT CASSPPGQTSPLHF
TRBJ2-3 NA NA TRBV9 TGTGCCAGCAGCGTAGCGGGGGTTACCACAGATACGCAGTATTTT CASSVAGVTTDTQYF
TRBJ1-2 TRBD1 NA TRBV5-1 TGCGCCAGCAGCTTGGCGGCAGGGGGGAACTATGGCTACACCTTC CASSLAAGGNYGYTF
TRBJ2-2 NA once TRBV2 TGTGCCAGCAGCAGGACAGCGAACACCGGGGAGCTGTTTTTT CASSRTANTGELFF
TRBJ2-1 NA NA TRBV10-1 TGCGCCAGCAGTGAAACAGGAGCTGAGCAGTTCTTC CASSETGAEQFF
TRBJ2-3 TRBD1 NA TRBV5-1 TGCGCCAGCAGCGCACAGGGGTCCGAGACAGATACGCAGTATTTT CASSAQGSETDTQYF
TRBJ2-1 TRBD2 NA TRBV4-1 TGCGCCAGCAGCCAAGATAGGCGAGCGGGGGTCCACAATGAGCAGTTCTTC CASSQDRRAGVHNEQFF
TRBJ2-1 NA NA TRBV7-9 TGTGCCAGCAGCTATAGGGGGGGCGTCAATGAGCAGTTCTTC CASSYRGGVNEQFF
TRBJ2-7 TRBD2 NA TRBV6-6 TGTGCCAGCAGACCCCCGGGGGGTGACTCCTACGAGCAGTACTTC CASRPPGGDSYEQYF
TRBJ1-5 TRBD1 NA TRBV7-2 TGTGCCAGCAGCTTAGCCCCAGGGGGTAATCAGCCCCAGCATTTT CASSLAPGGNQPQHF